This T cell receptor beta chain emerged from a study of blood T cell repertoires in COVID-19. On this clone: Other DNA sequences of this sample code for an identical CDR3.

The length of the CDR3 is 14 residues. The V gene lost 4 bases and the J gene lost 0 bases, with 8 bases spanning the gap. Germline-derived CDR1 and CDR2 are SGHRS and YFSETQ. In terms of age and location, participants ranged from roughly 18 to 100 years and lived in around 22 US areas. Sequencing used immunoSEQ multiplex PCR; TCRdb keeps in-frame clones, though not all of them. Of approximately 280,000 clones listed, roughly nine tenths were seen once; the top ten hold less than 2%. This chain links TRBV5-1 with TRBJ2-1, with D maybe TRBD1 (5 bases). This receptor was taken from a woman aged 55-69 years who had recovered from COVID-19. Sequenced input: PBMCs or T cells enriched from blood (not recorded which). CDR3: CASSGASSYNEQFF. The CDR3 coding sequence is TGCGCCAGCAGCGGGGCGAGCTCCTACAATGAGCAGTTCTTC.